These T cell receptor beta chains were read from a single sample in a study of T-cell reconstitution after alpha-beta-depleted transplantation in children. From the PCR reads, TCRdb called clonotypes with MiXCR, one entry per CDR3 protein. Of 700,000 to 950,000 distinct CDR3 sequences listed, about 16% are singletons. This material consisted of PBMCs, mostly from graft donor cells, taken 360 days after TCRalphabeta/CD19-depleted stem cell transplant. All receptors derive from a male patient between 10 and 17 years old who had a stem cell transplant for acute lymphoblastic leukemia, so the T cells may come from the graft donor. CDR3s include the opening cysteine and the closing phenylalanine or tryptophan. D genes are given only for firm matches. Clone size is not always given. Where it is, it says once, few, many or a class for expanded clones.

j_call	clone_size	v_call	d_call	cdr3_aa	cdr3_nt
TRBJ2-1	-	TRBV25-1	-	CASSTLGDGKFF	TGTGCCAGCAGTACCCTCGGGGACGGCAAGTTCTTC
TRBJ2-2	few	TRBV6-1	TRBD1	CASRTGLPRGAGELFF	TGTGCCAGCAGGACAGGGCTCCCACGGGGTGCCGGGGAGCTGTTTTTT
TRBJ2-7	few	TRBV30	-	CAWSGFRMEGVYEQYF	TGTGCCTGGAGTGGATTTCGTATGGAGGGAGTGTACGAGCAGTACTTC
TRBJ2-1	few	TRBV9	-	CASSVEDRVGNEQFF	TGTGCCAGCAGCGTAGAGGACAGAGTAGGTAATGAGCAGTTCTTC
TRBJ1-4	-	TRBV12-3/TRBV12-4	-	CASSRGSGREKLFF	TGTGCCAGCAGCCGGGGGAGTGGTCGGGAAAAACTGTTTTTT
TRBJ2-7	few	TRBV5-1	TRBD2	CASSTGTSASYEQYF	TGCGCCAGCAGCACCGGGACTAGCGCCTCCTACGAGCAGTACTTC
TRBJ2-3	few	TRBV9	-	CASSYQEDTQYF	TGTGCCAGCAGCTACCAGGAGGATACGCAGTATTTT
TRBJ2-5	many	TRBV29-1	-	CSVNDGTQETQYF	TGCAGCGTCAATGACGGGACCCAAGAGACCCAGTACTTC
TRBJ2-7	many	TRBV5-1	TRBD1	CASSRHQDRVYEQYF	TGCGCCAGCAGCCGCCATCAGGACAGGGTATACGAGCAGTACTTC
TRBJ2-1	-	TRBV27	TRBD2	CASSPGLAGLVFAYNEQFF	TGTGCCAGCAGTCCAGGACTAGCGGGCCTTGTCTTCGCCTACAATGAGCAGTTCTTC
TRBJ2-7	few	TRBV12-3/TRBV12-4	-	CASSPRGYMAYEQYF	TGTGCCAGCAGCCCAAGGGGCTACATGGCCTACGAGCAGTACTTC
TRBJ2-5	few	TRBV6-5	-	CASSYSGEGRLDETQYF	TGTGCCAGCAGTTACTCGGGTGAGGGCCGGTTGGACGAGACCCAGTACTTC
TRBJ1-1	-	TRBV12-3/TRBV12-4	-	CASSETPGAPNTEAFF	TGTGCCAGCAGCGAAACTCCGGGGGCCCCGAACACTGAAGCTTTCTTT